The sequence of this TCR beta chain was determined in a study of blood T cell repertoires in COVID-19. Whole-study context: Both acute and convalescent COVID-19 samples were obtained from the United States, Italy and Spain.

Authors' methods: Amplification of reference gene primers was used by the study to estimate nucleated cell counts. Data came from immunoSEQ multiplex PCR; TCRdb stores just in-frame clones and leaves some out. The D gene and trimming were derived from the DNA, and the V and J assignments and clone size from that table. Of some 73,000 clones in the sample, roughly 90% were seen once. The CDR3 has 13 amino acids. The germline V gene encodes CDR1 KGHSH and CDR2 LQKENI. V dropped 3 bases and J dropped 8; count of bases not matched to a gene: 2. This receptor was obtained from a human donor in a cohort sampled during active COVID-19. Sequences were obtained from peripheral blood. V is TRBV18 and J is TRBJ2-2; the match to TRBD1 covers 8 bases. The DNA for the CDR3 is TGTGCCAGCTCACCGCGGGACAGGGGGGAGCTGTTTTTT. Protein: CASSPRDRGELFF.